This T cell receptor (beta chain) was observed in a study of human T cells and chemical hapten exposure. Study information: Patients additionally received therapeutic doses of diphenylcyclopropenone on the scalp once a week, and this continued throughout the approximately 26-week study. Notes on the study in general: Significantly greater numbers of large CDR3 similarity clusters came from expanded TCRs than from controls. The study found that PT1 expanded TCR counts correlated positively with patch test score.

Worth noting for this clonotype: Its antigen is not known.

The authors' processing: A per-sample median of about 100,000 TCRs was observed, with counts ranging from about 23,224 to 690,600. MiXCR, run by TCRdb on the RACE reads, gives a single entry per CDR3 protein. TCRdb, rather than the study authors, made the V and J calls. This table has fewer than 200,000 distinct CDR3 sequences, 25% to 35% appearing once. Trimming shortened V by 3 bases and J by 7 bases, and 14 bases separated the two germline ends. CDR1 is KGHSH, CDR2 LQKENI, per germline. The CDR3 sequence is 14 residues long. Time point meaning: patch test 3, about 24 weeks after DPC sensitization. The treatment is: therapeutic diphenylcyclopropenone sensitization with weekly scalp DPC.

The source was whole blood, collected in connection with sensitization to the hapten diphenylcyclopropenone (DPC). This chain joins TRBV18 and TRBJ2-3; D is perhaps TRBD1 or TRBD2 (5 bases each). The sequence was collected from a woman under 30 with alopecia areata. Some clones in this sample may be carry-over from other donors' samples. This chain's CDR3 is CASSPGPVTNTQYF. The CDR3, as DNA: TGTGCCAGCTCACCGGGACCGGTCACGAATACGCAGTATTTT.